The 7 T cell receptor beta chains given below trace back to one sample, sequenced in a study of blood T cell repertoires in COVID-19 (dated by TCRdb to 2020 to 2022). Library preparation employed the immunoSEQ multiplex PCR assay. Here the immuneACCESS table is served through TCRdb, limited to in-frame sequences with V and J called. Missing clones are a known gap in these copies; in checked studies unresolved V genes cover under half, and the rest lacks a known reason. The sample yields under 75,000 clones; 81% were counted once. The ten largest clones represent 28% of the sample. Sequencing used peripheral blood. Source of these receptors: a woman of 80 years or more with active or convalescent COVID-19.

J is TRBJ2-7 and V is TRBV10-3; TRBD2 is a possible D gene (6 bases). Germline V gene sequence: CDR1 ENHRY, CDR2 SYGVKD. The CDR3 covers 11 residues. Deletions cut 11 bases from V and 1 base from J, with 9 bases between. CDR3: CAAGPSYEQYF. Here the CDR3 DNA reads TGTGCCGCGGGACCATCCTACGAGCAGTACTTC.

The rearrangement links TRBV19 to TRBJ1-3; TRBD1 aligns across 11 bases. Germline V lookup: CDR1 LNHDA, CDR2 SQIVND (reference sequence). After removal of 10 bases from V and 3 bases from J, the junction contained 8 bases not matched to a gene. The CDR3 runs 15 residues. As DNA, the CDR3 is TGTGCCACACAGACCGGGACAGGGGGTGGAAACACCATATATTTT. This codes for CATQTGTGGGNTIYF.

For this clone: Its ends do not fully match the called genes, so a read error is possible. The chain carries TRBV7-7 and TRBJ2-3, with 11 nucleotides matching TRBD2. This CDR3 has 15 amino acids. Germline V gene lookup returns CDR1 SSHAT and CDR2 FNYEAQ (reference sequence). The CDR3 DNA follows: TGTGCTAGCAGCTTAGGGACTAGCGGTGGAGATACGCAGTATTTT. Translating it yields CASSLGTSGGDTQYF. The entire variable domain, with the rest obtained from reference TRBV7-7 and TRBJ2-3, is as follows: GAGVSQSPRYKVTKRGQDVTLRCDPISSHATLYWYQQALGQGPEFLTYFNYEAQPDKSGLPSDRFSAERPEGSISTLTIQRTEQRDSAMYRCASSLGTSGGDTQYFGPGTRLTVL.

The chain employs TRBV6-5 and TRBJ1-3, with 7 bases that match TRBD1. CDR3 length: 16 amino acids. Germline loops: CDR1 MNHEY, CDR2 SVGAGI. The V gene end was trimmed by 0 bases and the J gene end by 0 bases; junction bases not matched to a gene: 2. CDR3 sequence (DNA): TGTGCCAGCAGTTACTCGGGACAGAGCTCTGGAAACACCATATATTTT. Protein: CASSYSGQSSGNTIYF.

V is TRBV6-5 and J is TRBJ1-2; D ambiguous. CDR1 MNHEY and CDR2 SVGAGI come from the germline V gene. V lost 0 bases and J lost 8, with 10 bases in between. CDR3 length: 13 residues. The CDR3 region is CASSYSGWPGYTF. The CDR3 nucleotides read TGTGCCAGCAGTTACTCCGGGTGGCCGGGCTACACCTTC.

The J gene is TRBJ2-2, the V gene TRBV7-3; 7 bases are shared with TRBD1. From germline, CDR1 is SGHTA and CDR2 FQGTGA. V lost 2 bases to trimming and J lost 4 bases; unmatched junction nucleotides: 13. The CDR3 length is 18 residues. CDR3 DNA sequence: TGTGCCAGCAGCTTAGTGCCCCCGACAGGGACGAGCACCGGGGAGCTGTTTTTT. Amino acids: CASSLVPPTGTSTGELFF.

The J gene is TRBJ2-3, the V gene TRBV7-9, with 9 bases lining up with TRBD2. Germline trimming cut 4 bases from V and 3 bases from J; bases unmatched to any gene: 5. Germline assignment: CDR1 SEHNR and CDR2 FQNEAQ (reference sequence). The CDR3 runs to 15 residues. The DNA for the CDR3 is TGTGCCAGCAGCTATGCGGGGGGGTTGACAGATACGCAGTATTTT. Its protein is CASSYAGGLTDTQYF.